Shown below are 13 T cell receptor beta chains from a single sample sequenced in a study of T cell repertoires in cytomegalovirus infection. TCRdb ran MiXCR on the reads and lists one entry per CDR3 protein. This sample yields nearly 550,000 distinct CDR3 sequences, of which approximately 17% are seen a single time; roughly 25% belongs to the top ten. The material sequenced was CD8+ T cells from PBMCs. Receptors originate from a human donor in good health (CMV status not recorded). Some clones in this sample may be carry-over from other donors' samples.

There are a few counts of this clonotype. The chain carries TRBV29-1 and TRBJ2-7; no definite D call. The CDR3 totals 14 residues. Germline V gives CDR1 SQVTM, CDR2 ANQGSEA. The germline V and J ends were trimmed by 6 bases and 5 bases, with 20 bases remaining between them. The CDR3: CSVRALRLTDEQYF. Here the CDR3 DNA reads TGCAGCGTCCGGGCTTTACGTCTCACGGACGAGCAGTACTTC.

The chain is built from TRBV12-3 or TRBV12-4 and TRBJ1-2, with D tentatively TRBD1 (5 bases). Trimming removed 3 bases from V and 5 bases from J, with 13 bases in between. The CDR3 covers 14 residues. As DNA, the CDR3 is TGTGCCAGCAGTTTCGGGGGGGTGGGATATGGCTACACCTTC. Protein: CASSFGGVGYGYTF.

The rearrangement joins TRBV3-1 to TRBJ1-4; possibly TRBD1 for D (5 bases). The CDR3 contains 16 residues. Germline lookup yields CDR1 LGHDT and CDR2 YNNKEL (reference sequence). Trimming left V 4 bases short and J 8 bases short, with 20 bases between. The CDR3 sequence is CASSPISWGGLEKLFF. CDR3 sequence (DNA): TGTGCCAGCAGCCCAATAAGCTGGGGCGGTTTGGAAAAACTGTTTTTT.

This clonotype came up many times. The chain uses TRBV24-1 and TRBJ2-1, with TRBD2 identical over 11 bases. Germline values: CDR1 KGHDR, CDR2 SFDVKD. With V trimmed by 4 bases and J by 6 bases, 7 bases remained unmatched. The CDR3 is 16 residues long. The CDR3 loop reads CATSDLSGRAGNEQFF. The DNA for the CDR3 is TGTGCCACCAGTGACCTTAGCGGGAGGGCCGGCAATGAGCAGTTCTTC.

The chain joins TRBV20-1 to TRBJ1-1; D call uncertain. Trimming left V 3 bases short and J 0 bases short, with 11 bases between. This CDR3 is built from 14 residues. CDR1 and CDR2 from the germline V gene are DFQATT and SNEGSKA (reference sequence). CDR3 amino acids: CSARPTTVNTEAFF. CDR3 coding DNA: TGCAGTGCTAGGCCTACGACGGTGAACACTGAAGCTTTCTTT.

J is TRBJ1-1 and V is TRBV3-1, with no clear D. The V gene's germline CDR1 is LGHDT and CDR2 YNNKEL (reference sequence). V was clipped by 1 base and J by 3 bases, with 12 bases between them. This CDR3 has 15 amino acids. The CDR3: CASSQVPAPDTEAFF. The CDR3 DNA reads TGTGCCAGCAGCCAAGTACCCGCGCCGGACACTGAAGCTTTCTTT.

This clonotype was observed many times. The chain recombines TRBV7-9 with TRBJ2-1; no reliable D call. The V end lost 1 base, the J end lost 8 bases, and 12 bases lay between the germline ends. Germline CDR1 SEHNR, CDR2 FQNEAQ (reference sequence). The CDR3 runs 14 residues. CDR3 amino acids: CASSLEKGPDEQFF. In DNA, the CDR3 is TGTGCCAGCAGCTTAGAAAAAGGGCCGGATGAGCAGTTCTTC.

The table lists this clonotype with a few counts. The chain carries TRBV19 and TRBJ1-1, with 8 nucleotides matching TRBD1. Per germline, CDR1 LNHDA and CDR2 SQIVND (reference sequence). The V segment lost 2 bases and the J segment 5 bases; nucleotides outside the gene matches: 7. This CDR3 is built from 15 residues. This CDR3 is CASSIIDRGGTEAFF. The CDR3 nucleotides read TGTGCCAGTAGTATAATCGACAGGGGTGGAACTGAAGCTTTCTTT.

This clonotype was picked up many times. The chain uses TRBV4-1 and TRBJ1-2; D remains unclear. Germline loops: CDR1 MGHRA, CDR2 YSYEKL. V gave up 1 base and J gave up 8 bases, with 14 bases separating them. CDR3 size: 14 residues. CDR3 in DNA: TGCGCCAGCAGCCAAGCACGGAGGAGGGTCGGCTACACCTTC. Amino acids: CASSQARRRVGYTF.

A remark on this clonotype: A much larger clone differs by one base, so this may be a read error. This sequence joins TRBV6-2 or TRBV6-3 and TRBJ1-6, with D hard to call. Per the germline V gene, CDR1 is MNHEY and CDR2 is SVGEGT. The CDR3 sequence is 12 residues long. CDR3 sequence reads: CANSPVNSPLHF. The CDR3 coding sequence is TGTGCCAACAGTCCAGTCAATTCACCCCTCCACTTT.

The gene calls are TRBV5-1 and TRBJ1-5; D remains ambiguous. CDR3 length: 15 residues. Germline loops: CDR1 SGHRS, CDR2 YFSETQ. V gave up 0 bases and J gave up 0 bases, with 7 bases separating them. CDR3 in amino acids: CASSLAPDSNQPQHF. Here the CDR3 DNA reads TGCGCCAGCAGCTTGGCCCCAGATAGCAATCAGCCCCAGCATTTT.

The CDR3 DNA sequence: TGTGCCAGCAGCCAAAGGGGGGGAGGGGCCGATGAGCAGTTCTTC. Translation gives CASSQRGGGADEQFF. The chain recombines TRBV4-2 with TRBJ2-1; the D gene is possibly TRBD2 (7 bases). In germline, CDR1 is LGHNA, CDR2 YNFKEQ. Between the trimmed V and J ends, which lost 2 bases and 8 bases, there was a span of 16 bases. The CDR3 extends over 15 amino acids.

This clonotype was seen once. This may be a read error, as it is one base from a much larger clone. V is TRBV5-8 and J is TRBJ1-4; D is unresolved. The CDR3 has 15 residues. The V gene's germline CDR1 is SGHTS and CDR2 YDEGEE. The CDR3 sequence is CASSLKPVTNEKLVF. Written as DNA, the CDR3 is TGTGCCAGCAGCTTAAAACCCGTAACTAATGAAAAACTGGTTTTT.